This is a list of T cell receptor beta chains from one sample in a study of T cell repertoires in cytomegalovirus infection. TCRdb reanalysed the reads using MiXCR and keeps one entry per CDR3 protein. The sample yields about 900,000 distinct CDR3 sequences, more than 25% seen once. These receptors have no identified antigens. This material consisted of cultured CD8+ T cells from PBMCs, taken from culture after CMV antigen stimulation. All receptors derive from a human donor in good health (CMV status not recorded). Some clones in this sample may be carry-over from other donors' samples. The conserved cysteine and the conserved F or W are not part of the CDR3 here. Fields, in order: J gene, clone size, D gene, V gene, CDR3 protein. D genes are given only for firm matches. Size is stated for part of the rows, as once, few or many counts, or as a class when the clone is expanded.

>TRBJ2-1|few|-|TRBV7-9
ASSTPGANNEQF
>TRBJ2-3|few|-|TRBV14
ASSRVGRYTDTQY
>TRBJ1-5|-|-|TRBV27
ASSLGAGLGNQPQH
>TRBJ1-5|few|-|TRBV28
ASSQPDGPGGLDIFQPQH
>TRBJ1-5|-|-|TRBV19
ASSLDRPDQPQH
>TRBJ1-6|many|TRBD1|TRBV7-2
ASTGWGTEGSPLH
>TRBJ2-2|few|TRBD1|TRBV6-2/TRBV6-3
ASRILWTGSIGELF
>TRBJ2-1|-|TRBD2|TRBV20-1
SADSGGGSYNEQF
>TRBJ1-2|-|-|TRBV20-1
SASKGGYGYT
>TRBJ2-3|-|TRBD1|TRBV27
ASSSGTGGPSTDTQY
>TRBJ2-1|-|-|TRBV19
ASSISGDDEQF
>TRBJ1-1|-|-|TRBV7-6
ASSSEPGNTEAF
>TRBJ1-2|-|-|TRBV6-5
ASSYGDSGSGYT
>TRBJ2-4|once|-|TRBV24-1
ATSGAKNIQY
>TRBJ1-1|few|-|TRBV29-1
SVVRAMNTEAF
>TRBJ2-3|few|-|TRBV5-5
ASRTRGLAPDTQY
>TRBJ2-5|many|-|TRBV6-6
ASSRGSGGFKHETQY
>TRBJ2-1|many|TRBD2|TRBV12-3/TRBV12-4
ASKVKSAASGGNEQF
>TRBJ1-5|-|-|TRBV6-6
ASSYGVLVNQPQH
>TRBJ2-1|few|-|TRBV19
ASSIRRGNEQF
>TRBJ2-1|-|TRBD2|TRBV10-3
AISRSGGDIDEQF
>TRBJ1-1|-|-|TRBV2
ASIENPEAF
>TRBJ2-3|-|-|TRBV9
ASSAGRATDTQY
>TRBJ1-1|few|-|TRBV19
ASSITVTEAF
>TRBJ1-2|-|-|TRBV7-9
ASNLAAYGYT
>TRBJ1-2|-|TRBD1|TRBV19
ASSIPPPGQKNGGYYGYT
>TRBJ1-6|-|-|TRBV7-6
ASSSTSGPERLFSPLH
>TRBJ2-3|few|TRBD2|TRBV11-2
ASSSGAGGTDTQY
>TRBJ2-6|-|-|TRBV6-6
ASLYRDSGANVLT
>TRBJ1-5|many|TRBD1|TRBV7-8
ASSFNRGSNQPQH
>TRBJ2-7|-|-|TRBV11-2
ASSLAFTGRESSYEQY
>TRBJ2-7|-|-|TRBV24-1
ATSDLSRSHNVYEQY
>TRBJ2-6|-|-|TRBV24-1
ATSEGAGANVLT
>TRBJ1-4|-|-|TRBV5-1
ASRQGDFANEKLF
>TRBJ1-5|-|-|TRBV6-2/TRBV6-3
ASRSPGELGNQPQH
>TRBJ2-1|few|TRBD2|TRBV9
ASGGGPPNEQF
>TRBJ1-2|-|-|TRBV7-2
ASSSGPSGPYGYT
>TRBJ1-4|-|-|TRBV4-1
ASSQDEGFGEKLF
>TRBJ2-1|many|-|TRBV7-6
ASSTPDQTSYNEQF
>TRBJ2-1|-|TRBD1|TRBV12-5
ASGLDPDRGPHNEQF
>TRBJ1-6|-|-|TRBV19
ATQYGRWNSPLH
>TRBJ1-2|-|-|TRBV7-9
ASSLAGQYGYT
>TRBJ1-2|many|TRBD1|TRBV6-6
ASSYSWDRGEANYGYT
>TRBJ1-2|many|-|TRBV7-8
ASSFSDSWSYGYT
>TRBJ2-5|-|-|TRBV12-3/TRBV12-4
ASSLNGLREETQY
>TRBJ2-4|-|TRBD1|TRBV13
ASSSGQGWMGKNIQY
>TRBJ2-1|-|-|TRBV24-1
ATGSITNEQF
>TRBJ1-2|-|-|TRBV7-9
ASSSRPANYGYT
>TRBJ2-1|many|-|TRBV7-6
ASSPSGVGNEQF
>TRBJ1-5|-|-|TRBV20-1
SARTQGYSNQPQH
>TRBJ1-5|-|-|TRBV12-3/TRBV12-4
ASSWDRAGNQPQH
>TRBJ2-3|-|-|TRBV27
ASGPFGTQY
>TRBJ1-4|few|-|TRBV6-6
ASSYTGTPNEKLF
>TRBJ2-7|few|TRBD2|TRBV27
ASSPSLASGYYEQY